This T cell receptor beta chain appears in the sequencing data of a study of cytomegalovirus exposure and HLA in healthy donors. PCR was performed using 60 Vbeta and 13 Jbeta primers. Clones were read by immunoSEQ multiplex PCR, and TCRdb kept only the in-frame ones, dropping some. The table for this sample gives approximately 100,000 clones. The CDR3 is 14 amino acids. Trimming removed 5 bases at V and 9 bases at J, with 17 bases between. Germline lookup yields CDR1 SGHRS and CDR2 YFSETQ. What was sequenced was PBMCs. The V and J genes are TRBV5-1 and TRBJ2-2; unclear D gene. This TCR was recovered from a man aged 50 to 59 in good health and CMV-seronegative. The CDR3 region has the DNA TGCGCCAGCAGAATTCATACAAACCCCCGGGAGCTGTTTTTT. Protein sequence: CASRIHTNPRELFF.